This T cell receptor beta chain was documented in a study of blood T cell repertoires in COVID-19. Study as a whole: Whether acute or convalescent, the COVID-19 samples came from the United States, Italy and Spain.

Categorization into cohorts depended on clinical history that participants reported. Trimming removed 0 bases from V and 6 bases from J; junction bases left unmatched: 12. This CDR3 is built from 17 residues. The germline gives CDR1 GTSNPN, CDR2 SVGIG (reference sequence). This clone has more than one count but fewer than ten. Per the authors' pipeline: Reference gene primers were amplified, and this amplification served to estimate nucleated cell counts. Sequencing was performed with immunoSEQ multiplex PCR; in TCRdb, only in-frame clones are kept and a portion is missing. That table gives V, J and clone size, and the DNA gave D and trimming. The profile shows some 300,000 clones, approximately 85% of them singletons.

The specimen sequenced was PBMCs or T cells enriched from blood (not recorded which). The sequence was obtained from a woman aged 25 to 39 who had recovered from COVID-19. The chain combines TRBV30 with TRBJ1-1; 11 bases align to TRBD1. The CDR3 bases are TGTGCCTGGAGTGTAATTACCCAGGACAGGGGGCGTGCTGAAGCTTTCTTT. This gives the protein CAWSVITQDRGRAEAFF.